The 6 T cell receptor beta chains reported below all come from one sample, sequenced in a study of blood T cell repertoires in COVID-19. The method was immunoSEQ multiplex PCR; TCRdb's version includes in-frame clones alone and lacks a portion of them. The top ten hold over 3.5% of the sample, which has roughly 290,000 clones, over 80% seen once. Material for sequencing was peripheral blood. These TCRs come from a woman aged 50 to 60 with active or convalescent COVID-19.

Regarding this clone: The sample contains more than one DNA sequence encoding this CDR3. This chain links TRBV4-1 with TRBJ1-1; possibly TRBD1 for D (6 bases). Between the trimmed V and J ends, which lost 0 bases and 5 bases, there was a span of 10 bases. The germline gives CDR1 MGHRA, CDR2 YSYEKL. The CDR3 covers 14 residues. DNA of the CDR3: TGCGCCAGCAGCCAAGAGACAGGTAGAACTGAAGCTTTCTTT. Residues: CASSQETGRTEAFF.

This chain connects TRBV27 to TRBJ1-4; D is undetermined. The CDR3 spans 14 residues. V was trimmed by 3 bases and J by 2 bases, leaving 7 bases between them. The germline gives CDR1 MNHEY, CDR2 SMNVEV (reference sequence). The CDR3, as DNA: TGTGCCAGCAGTTTGGAGGGCACTAATGAAAAACTGTTTTTT. Amino acids: CASSLEGTNEKLFF.

The V gene is TRBV18, the J gene TRBJ1-1; D may be TRBD1 (6 bases). From germline, CDR1 is KGHSH and CDR2 LQKENI. CDR3 length equals 13 residues. The V gene lost 3 bases and the J gene lost 3 bases, with 8 bases spanning the gap. The DNA of the CDR3 is TGTGCCAGCTCACCCCGGACAGACACTGAAGCTTTCTTT. Encoded protein: CASSPRTDTEAFF.

The chain has TRBV5-1 and TRBJ2-1, with 7 bases aligning to TRBD2. The CDR3 contains 12 residues. Trimming cost V 3 bases and J 7 bases; bases outside gene matches: 1. Germline V gene lookup returns CDR1 SGHRS and CDR2 YFSETQ. CDR3 sequence (DNA): TGCGCCAGCAGCTATAGCGGGAATGAGCAGTTCTTC. Protein: CASSYSGNEQFF.

This clone turned up a few times. This chain joins TRBV5-1 and TRBJ2-7; 12 nucleotides agree with TRBD2. The CDR3 runs to 17 residues. Germline values: CDR1 SGHRS, CDR2 YFSETQ. With V trimmed by 1 base and J by 1 base, 6 bases remained unmatched. DNA for the CDR3: TGCGCCAGCAGCTTGACGCCTAGCGGGAGGGCTTCCTACGAGCAGTACTTC. Encoded protein: CASSLTPSGRASYEQYF.

CDR3 sequence: CASSERKGGYRGYTF. DNA of the CDR3: TGTGCCAGCAGCGAGCGCAAAGGGGGCTACAGGGGCTACACCTTC. This chain joins TRBV3-1 (or the pseudogene TRBV3-2) and TRBJ1-2; 7 bases line up with TRBD1. CDR1 is LGHDT and CDR2 is YNNKEL in the germline V gene (reference sequence). After removal of 5 bases from V and 8 bases from J, the junction contained 14 bases not matched to a gene. The CDR3 has 15 amino acids.